These 9 T cell receptor beta chains were all obtained from the same sample, sequenced in a study of blood T cell repertoires in COVID-19 (dated by TCRdb to between 2020 and 2021). The library was prepared using the immunoSEQ multiplex PCR assay. TCRdb stores this immuneACCESS table with in-frame sequences only. Part of the clones is absent; in the studies checked, under half of the shortfall reflects unresolved V genes, and no reason is known for the rest. The sample table holds around 150,000 clones, of which about four fifths were seen once. The ten most abundant clones make up less than 2.5% of the sample. The specimen was peripheral blood. The receptors here all came from a man aged 70 or older with acute or convalescent COVID-19.

This clone has just one count. CDR3 bases: TGTGCCAGCAGCCAAGATCTCGGGGAGGGTAATCAGCCCCAGCATTTT. Amino acid sequence: CASSQDLGEGNQPQHF. This chain links TRBV4-2 with TRBJ1-5; D call uncertain. Trimming pared 0 bases from V and 4 bases from J, leaving 13 bases between. Per the germline V gene, CDR1 is LGHNA and CDR2 is YNFKEQ. This CDR3 has 16 residues.

The chain employs TRBV5-4 and TRBJ2-3; 15 bases are shared with TRBD2. Germline V gene sequence: CDR1 SGHNT, CDR2 YYREEE (reference sequence). The CDR3 has 17 residues. Trimming at V came to 4 bases and at J to 12 bases, leaving 15 bases not matched to a gene. For the CDR3, the DNA is TGTGCCAGCAGCCCAGACGCCTCCGGGACTAGCGGGGGGTTACAGTATTTT. Translating it yields CASSPDASGTSGGLQYF.

The genes are TRBV19 and TRBJ2-6, with unresolved D. The CDR3 sequence is 13 residues long. CDR1 is LNHDA, CDR2 SQIVND, per germline (reference sequence). V was trimmed by 5 bases and J by 4 bases, leaving 6 bases between them. The CDR3 is CASSPPGANVLTF. The CDR3 nucleotides read TGTGCCAGTAGTCCTCCCGGGGCCAACGTCCTGACTTTC.

The chain is built from TRBV6-5 and TRBJ2-7, with D possibly being TRBD2 (5 bases). Trimming stripped 5 bases from V and 6 bases from J, with 17 bases between. Per germline, CDR1 MNHEY and CDR2 SVGAGI. There are 14 residues in the CDR3. The CDR3, as DNA: TGTGCCAGCAGTCCGGACCTGGAGGTGATCGAGCAGTACTTC. It yields the protein CASSPDLEVIEQYF.

The chain has TRBV12-3 or TRBV12-4 and TRBJ2-7; D is unclear. Trimming took 8 bases from V and 2 from J, leaving 10 bases between them. CDR3 length: 12 amino acids. CDR3 region: CASGRNPYEQYF. Written as DNA, the CDR3 is TGTGCCAGCGGCAGAAACCCCTACGAGCAGTACTTC.

The chain joins TRBV6-1 to TRBJ1-5; perhaps TRBD1 as D (6 bases). The CDR3 is made up of 16 amino acids. Trimming removed 0 bases from V and 4 bases from J, with 13 bases in between. Germline lookup yields CDR1 MNHNS and CDR2 SASEGT. The CDR3 loop reads CASSEALGGGNQPQHF. For the CDR3, the DNA is TGTGCCAGCAGTGAAGCCCTAGGGGGGGGGAATCAGCCCCAGCATTTT.

This clone was detected ten times or more. J is TRBJ2-1 and V is TRBV7-2; D remains ambiguous. The V gene's germline CDR1 is SGHTA and CDR2 FQGNSA. The V and J ends lost 3 bases and 6 bases respectively, with 9 bases between them. This CDR3 comprises 13 residues. Here the CDR3 DNA reads TGTGCCAGCAGCTTTGGGCTGATCAATGAGCAGTTCTTC. Amino acid sequence: CASSFGLINEQFF. Together with reference TRBV7-2 and TRBJ2-1, the CDR3 gives the full variable domain: GAGVSQSPSNKVTEKGKDVELRCDPISGHTALYWYRQSLGQGLEFLIYFQGNSAPDKSGLPSDRFSAERTGGSVSTLTIQRTQQEDSAVYLCASSFGLINEQFFGPGTRLTVL.

The chain's CDR3 is CASSSMRYGYTF. In nucleotides, the CDR3 is TGTGCCAGCTCATCCATGCGATATGGCTACACCTTC. The chain joins TRBV28 to TRBJ1-2; unclear D gene. V was clipped by 8 bases and J by 5 bases, with 12 bases between them. The CDR3 totals 12 residues. Per the germline V gene, CDR1 is MDHEN and CDR2 is SYDVKM.

The gene calls are TRBV20-1 and TRBJ1-1; 9 nucleotides agree with TRBD1. Unmatched junction bases numbered 9, after V lost 3 bases and J lost 10 bases. Germline CDR1 DFQATT, CDR2 SNEGSKA (reference sequence). The CDR3 consists of 13 residues. CDR3 in amino acids: CSASDRGALAAFF. In DNA, the CDR3 is TGCAGTGCTAGTGACAGGGGGGCCTTAGCAGCTTTCTTT.